These 11 T cell receptor beta chains were sequenced from one sample in a study of cytomegalovirus exposure and HLA in healthy donors. A multiplex PCR was run with 60 Vbeta primers and 13 Jbeta primers. Only in-frame clones appear in the TCRdb table, and some are missing; sequencing was by immunoSEQ multiplex PCR. Of approximately 170,000 clones listed, about 76% are singletons. Sequenced: PBMCs. These receptors all stem from a woman in her thirties or forties in good health and CMV-seropositive.

This rearrangement joins TRBV30 to TRBJ1-1, with TRBD1 as a possible D gene (5 bases). V was pared by 0 bases and J by 2 bases, with 7 bases between. Germline assignment: CDR1 GTSNPN and CDR2 SVGIG (reference sequence). The CDR3 totals 13 residues. CDR3 DNA: TGTGCCTGGAGTGTGGGGCTAAACACTGAAGCTTTCTTT. Translation gives CAWSVGLNTEAFF.

The chain carries TRBV19 and TRBJ2-2; D is uncertain. The V gene lost 10 bases and the J gene lost 2 bases, with 11 bases spanning the gap. The CDR3 spans 13 residues. Germline lookup yields CDR1 LNHDA and CDR2 SQIVND (reference sequence). CDR3 coding DNA: TGTGCCATCCAGACACCCAACACCGGGGAGCTGTTTTTT. This codes for CAIQTPNTGELFF.

The chain carries TRBV6-5 and TRBJ2-7; D unresolved. The germline gives CDR1 MNHEY, CDR2 SVGAGI. The CDR3 is made up of 15 amino acids. The V end lost 0 bases, the J end lost 2 bases, and 11 bases lay between the germline ends. The CDR3 DNA reads TGTGCCAGCAGTTACTCGAAGAGGTTTACCTACGAGCAGTACTTC. Encoded protein: CASSYSKRFTYEQYF.

The J gene is TRBJ2-4, the V gene TRBV29-1; D remains ambiguous. Germline V lookup: CDR1 SQVTM, CDR2 ANQGSEA. The CDR3 contains 13 residues. V lost 4 bases and J lost 1, with 8 bases in between. CDR3 residues: CSVVAFAKNIQYF. CDR3 nucleotides: TGCAGCGTTGTGGCCTTTGCCAAAAACATTCAGTACTTC.

J is TRBJ1-5 and V is TRBV19; TRBD1 aligns across 12 bases. The CDR3 contains 15 residues. The germline gives CDR1 LNHDA, CDR2 SQIVND (reference sequence). Losses at the gene ends were 5 bases for V and 6 bases for J; bases not matched to a gene: 5. The CDR3: CASSDGTGGFQPQHF. The CDR3 nucleotides read TGTGCCAGTAGTGACGGGACAGGGGGCTTTCAGCCCCAGCATTTT.

This chain joins TRBV7-7 and TRBJ2-5; possible D gene TRBD2, 5 bases. The CDR3 loop spans 14 amino acids. Germline CDR1 SSHAT, CDR2 FNYEAQ (reference sequence). V shed 1 base and J shed 5 bases, with 11 bases lying between them. This chain's CDR3 is CASSLVSGSETQYF. CDR3 bases: TGTGCCAGCAGCTTAGTCTCGGGAAGTGAGACCCAGTACTTC.

The CDR3 sequence is CASRETRSGANVLTF. For the CDR3, the DNA is TGTGCCAGCAGGGAAACTAGATCTGGGGCCAACGTCCTGACTTTC. V is TRBV2 and J is TRBJ2-6; D is possibly TRBD2 (5 bases). This CDR3 is built from 15 residues. Germline assignment: CDR1 SNHLY and CDR2 FYNNEI. V lost 6 bases and J 1 base, leaving 10 bases between the germline ends.

The chain carries TRBV9 and TRBJ2-3; no definite D call. Per the germline V gene, CDR1 is SGDLS and CDR2 is YYNGEE. V dropped 4 bases and J dropped 1 base, with 10 bases sitting between them. CDR3 length: 14 residues. The CDR3 nucleotides read TGTGCCAGCAGCCCTCCGGTGGGCACAGATACGCAGTATTTT. Its translation: CASSPPVGTDTQYF.

The chain has TRBV19 and TRBJ1-1; D is perhaps TRBD1 (5 bases). Germline V lookup: CDR1 LNHDA, CDR2 SQIVND (reference sequence). This CDR3 has 15 amino acids. V lost 2 bases and J lost 5, with 15 bases in between. For the CDR3, the DNA is TGTGCCAGTAGTATATTTGGGCAGGGAAGGACTGAAGCTTTCTTT. It specifies CASSIFGQGRTEAFF.

The rearrangement uses TRBV19 and TRBJ1-3; D ambiguous. This CDR3 is built from 12 residues. From germline, CDR1 is LNHDA and CDR2 SQIVND (reference sequence). Trimming removed 0 bases at V and 16 bases at J, with 13 bases between. This chain's CDR3 is CASSIDPGPVYF. DNA for the CDR3: TGTGCCAGTAGTATAGATCCGGGTCCGGTGTATTTT.

The chain couples TRBV7-8 to TRBJ1-1; D gene unclear. The CDR3 sequence is 12 residues long. Germline lookup yields CDR1 SGHVS and CDR2 FQNEAQ. V dropped 1 base and J dropped 4 bases, with 4 bases sitting between them. CDR3 sequence reads: CASSLDGTEAFF. As DNA, the CDR3 is TGTGCCAGCAGCTTAGACGGCACTGAAGCTTTCTTT.